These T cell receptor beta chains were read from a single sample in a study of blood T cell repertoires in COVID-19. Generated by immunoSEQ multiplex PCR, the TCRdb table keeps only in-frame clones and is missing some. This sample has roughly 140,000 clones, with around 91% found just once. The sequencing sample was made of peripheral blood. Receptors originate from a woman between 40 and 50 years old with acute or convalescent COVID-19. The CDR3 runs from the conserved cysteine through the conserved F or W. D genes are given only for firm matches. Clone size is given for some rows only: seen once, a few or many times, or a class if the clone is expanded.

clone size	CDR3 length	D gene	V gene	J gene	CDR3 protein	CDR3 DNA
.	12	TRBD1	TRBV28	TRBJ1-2	CASSLRQGGYTF	TGTGCCAGCAGTTTAAGACAGGGTGGCTACACCTTC
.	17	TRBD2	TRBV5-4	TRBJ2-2	CASSLALAGGYTGELFF	TGTGCCAGCAGCTTGGCCTTAGCGGGGGGTTACACCGGGGAGCTGTTTTTT
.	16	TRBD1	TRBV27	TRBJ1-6	CASSPRQGSYNSPLHF	TGTGCCAGCAGTCCTAGACAGGGGTCCTATAATTCACCCCTCCACTTT
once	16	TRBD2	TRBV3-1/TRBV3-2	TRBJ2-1	CASSQVTLRELNEQFF	TGTGCCAGCAGCCAAGTGACTTTGCGGGAGCTGAATGAGCAGTTCTTC
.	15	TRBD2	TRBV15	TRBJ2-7	CATSRVASGAYEQYF	TGTGCCACCAGCAGAGTCGCTAGCGGAGCCTACGAGCAGTACTTC
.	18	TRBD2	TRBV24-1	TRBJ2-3	CATSAGLAGELGTDTQYF	TGTGCCACCAGTGCAGGACTAGCGGGAGAGTTGGGCACAGATACGCAGTATTTT
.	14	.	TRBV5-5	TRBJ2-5	CASSPGQRQETQYF	TGTGCCAGCAGCCCCGGACAGCGCCAAGAGACCCAGTACTTC
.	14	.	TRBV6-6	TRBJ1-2	CASGIITGSYGYTF	TGTGCCAGCGGAATAATCACAGGTAGCTATGGCTACACCTTC
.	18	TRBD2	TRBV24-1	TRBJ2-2	CATSDSRQVLAGTGELFF	TGTGCCACCAGTGATTCTCGCCAGGTTCTAGCGGGCACCGGGGAGCTGTTTTTT
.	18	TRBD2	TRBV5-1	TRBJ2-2	CASSSSKLAGGRTGELFF	TGCGCCAGCAGCTCCTCCAAACTAGCGGGGGGACGTACCGGGGAGCTGTTTTTT
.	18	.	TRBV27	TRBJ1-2	CASPSSRGCSGLSYGYTF	TGTGCCAGTCCTAGTTCTAGGGGGTGTTCCGGACTCTCCTATGGCTACACCTTC
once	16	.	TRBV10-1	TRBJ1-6	CASSDPPCSYNSPLHF	TGCGCCAGCAGTGATCCCCCCTGCTCCTATAATTCACCCCTCCACTTT
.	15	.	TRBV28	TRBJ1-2	CASRLGSSYYYGYTF	TGTGCCAGCAGGTTAGGGTCCTCCTATTACTATGGCTACACTTTC
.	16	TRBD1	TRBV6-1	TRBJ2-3	CASSEAYRGRTDTQYF	TGTGCCAGCAGTGAAGCTTACAGGGGTCGCACAGATACGCAGTATTTT
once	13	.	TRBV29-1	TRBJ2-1	CSVEIYSYNEQFF	TGCAGCGTTGAGATCTACTCCTACAATGAGCAGTTCTTC
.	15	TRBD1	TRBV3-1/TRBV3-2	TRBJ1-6	CASSQMDRRNSPLHF	TGTGCCAGCAGTCAGATGGACAGGCGTAATTCACCCCTCCACTTT
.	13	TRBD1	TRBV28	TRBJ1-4	CASSRTGVGKLFF	TGTGCCAGCAGTCGGACAGGGGTAGGGAAACTGTTTTTT
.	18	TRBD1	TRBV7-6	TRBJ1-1	CASSSLSWTGGENTEAFF	TGTGCCAGCAGCTCCCTTTCTTGGACAGGGGGCGAGAACACTGAAGCTTTCTTT
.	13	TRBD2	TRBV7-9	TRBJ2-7	CASNGLAGEEQYF	TGTGCCAGCAACGGACTAGCGGGGGAAGAGCAGTACTTC
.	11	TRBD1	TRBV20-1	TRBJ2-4	CSCGQGNIQYF	TGCAGTTGCGGACAGGGGAACATTCAGTACTTC
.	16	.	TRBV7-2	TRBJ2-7	CASSLSVQESSYEQYF	TGTGCCAGCAGCTTAAGTGTCCAGGAAAGCTCCTACGAGCAGTACTTC
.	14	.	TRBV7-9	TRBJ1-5	CASSPLGGNQPQHF	TGTGCCAGCAGCCCCCTCGGGGGGAATCAGCCCCAGCATTTT
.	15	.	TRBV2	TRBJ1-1	CASSEARGLYPEAFF	TGTGCCAGCAGTGAAGCGCGAGGCCTTTATCCCGAAGCTTTCTTT
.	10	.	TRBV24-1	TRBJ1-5	CATRVQPQHF	TGTGCCACCCGGGTTCAGCCCCAGCATTTT
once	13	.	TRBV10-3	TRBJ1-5	CASTSGVGQPQHF	TGTGCCAGCACAAGCGGTGTCGGTCAGCCCCAGCATTTT
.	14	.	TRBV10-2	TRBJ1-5	CASSEGQFNQPQHF	TGCGCCAGCAGTGAGGGTCAGTTCAATCAGCCCCAGCATTTT
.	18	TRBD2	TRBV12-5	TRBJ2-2	CASGLSVLAGVFTGELFF	TGTGCTAGTGGTTTGTCGGTTCTTGCGGGGGTATTCACCGGGGAGCTGTTTTTT
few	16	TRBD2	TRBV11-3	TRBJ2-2	CASRSLAGSNTGELFF	TGTGCCAGCAGGAGTCTAGCGGGATCTAACACCGGGGAGCTGTTTTTT
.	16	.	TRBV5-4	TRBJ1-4	CASSLMADATNEKLFF	TGTGCCAGCAGCTTGATGGCGGATGCAACTAATGAAAAACTGTTTTTT
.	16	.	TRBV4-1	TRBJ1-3	CASSQDLGETGNTIYF	TGCGCCAGCAGCCAAGATCTCGGGGAAACTGGAAACACCATATATTTT
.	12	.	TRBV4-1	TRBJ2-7	CASSQDGYEQYF	TGCGCCAGCAGCCAAGACGGGTACGAGCAGTACTTC
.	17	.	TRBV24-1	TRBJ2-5	CATSGWTADRYQETQYF	TGTGCCACCAGTGGGTGGACAGCAGATCGGTATCAGGAGACCCAGTACTTC
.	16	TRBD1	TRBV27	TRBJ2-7	CASSPGSGQGSYEQYF	TGTGCCAGCAGTCCGGGGTCCGGACAGGGTAGCTACGAGCAGTACTTC
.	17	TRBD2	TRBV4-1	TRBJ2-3	CASSQDRWEGLTDTQYF	TGCGCCAGCAGCCAAGATAGGTGGGAGGGCCTAACAGATACGCAGTATTTT
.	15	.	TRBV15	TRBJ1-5	CATSSPDQDSQPQHF	TGTGCCACCAGCAGCCCGGACCAGGACTCTCAGCCCCAGCATTTT
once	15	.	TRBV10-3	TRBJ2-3	CATLRMSFRTDTQYF	TGTGCCACTCTTCGTATGTCGTTCCGCACAGATACGCAGTATTTT
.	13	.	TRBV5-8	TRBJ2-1	CASSFPQGPEQFF	TGTGCCAGCAGCTTCCCGCAGGGGCCTGAGCAGTTCTTC
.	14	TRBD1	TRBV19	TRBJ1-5	CASKRTGNNQPQHF	TGTGCCAGTAAAAGGACAGGGAACAATCAGCCCCAGCATTTT
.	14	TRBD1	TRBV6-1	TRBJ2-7	CASSEGTGYYEQYF	TGTGCCAGCAGTGAGGGGACAGGGTACTACGAGCAGTACTTC
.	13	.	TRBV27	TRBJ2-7	CASSLDTTYEQYF	TGTGCCAGCAGTCTCGACACCACCTACGAGCAGTACTTC
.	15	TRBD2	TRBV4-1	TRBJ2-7	CASSQEGLDSYEQYF	TGCGCCAGCAGCCAAGAGGGACTAGATAGCTACGAGCAGTACTTC
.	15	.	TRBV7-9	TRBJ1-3	CASSLVAVSGNTIYF	TGTGCCAGCAGCTTAGTAGCGGTCTCTGGAAACACCATATATTTT
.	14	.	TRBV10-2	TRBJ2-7	CASSELGGGYEQYF	TGCGCCAGCAGTGAGTTGGGGGGAGGCTACGAGCAGTACTTC
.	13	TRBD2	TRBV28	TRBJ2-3	CASMDPRAGSKNF	TGTGCCAGCATGGACCCTCGAGCGGGAAGCAAGAATTTT
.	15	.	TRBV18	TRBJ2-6	CASSPTSSGANVLTF	TGTGCCAGCTCACCAACGAGCTCTGGGGCCAACGTCCTGACTTTC
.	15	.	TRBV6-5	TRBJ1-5	CASSYSITGAQPQHF	TGTGCCAGCAGTTACTCGATAACGGGTGCTCAGCCCCAGCATTTT
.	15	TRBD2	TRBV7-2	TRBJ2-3	CASSRSGRSTDTQYF	TGTGCCAGCAGCCGGAGCGGGAGGAGCACAGATACGCAGTATTTT
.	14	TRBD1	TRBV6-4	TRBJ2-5	CASTKGTVEETQYF	TGTGCCAGCACGAAAGGGACAGTAGAAGAGACCCAGTACTTC
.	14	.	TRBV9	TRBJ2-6	CASSEGAGANVLTF	TGTGCCAGCAGCGAGGGGGCTGGGGCCAACGTCCTGACTTTC
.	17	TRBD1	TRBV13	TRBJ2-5	CASSERLKVRGTETQYF	TGTGCCAGCAGCGAGCGGCTCAAGGTCAGGGGGACAGAGACCCAGTACTTC
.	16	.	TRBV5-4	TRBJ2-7	CASSFGAGAFAYEQYF	TGTGCCAGCAGCTTCGGTGCAGGGGCGTTCGCCTACGAGCAGTACTTC